The rows below give T cell receptor beta chains drawn from one sample of a study of shared clonotypes between healthy human individuals. The repertoire was sequenced with immunoSEQ multiplex PCR; TCRdb's copy has only in-frame clones and lacks some. There are about 2 million clones in the sample; about 95% occur only once, and 0.9% to 1.4% lies in the top ten. Material: naive CD8+ T cells sorted from blood. Receptors originate from a man aged 18 to 30 in good health. CDR3s include the opening cysteine and the closing phenylalanine or tryptophan. D genes are given only for firm matches. Expanded clones get a size class; other rows say once, few or many, or leave the size out.

V,D,J,size,DNA,CDR3
TRBV9,-,TRBJ2-3,-,TGTGCCAGCAGCGGTAGCGGAGACGCAGATACGCAGTATTTT,CASSGSGDADTQYF
TRBV6-1,-,TRBJ2-5,-,TGTGCCAGCAGTGAAAGAGCGGGTCAAGAGACCCAGTACTTC,CASSERAGQETQYF
TRBV28,-,TRBJ2-2,few,TGTGCCAGCAGTTTTCCCGGGGAGCTGTTTTTT,CASSFPGELFF
TRBV4-3,-,TRBJ1-1,-,TGCGCCAGCAGCCAAGATCTAGAGACTGAAGCTTTCTTT,CASSQDLETEAFF
TRBV2,TRBD1,TRBJ2-7,-,TGTGCCAGCAGTGTAACAGGGGCCTACGAGCAGTACTTC,CASSVTGAYEQYF
TRBV13,-,TRBJ1-1,-,TGTGCCAGCCTGGGACGGGGGGCCCTGAGCACTGAAGCTTTCTTT,CASLGRGALSTEAFF
TRBV9,-,TRBJ2-2,-,TGTGCCAGCAGCGTAGAGCCAGGGACGAACACCGGGGAGCTGTTTTTT,CASSVEPGTNTGELFF
TRBV4-1,-,TRBJ1-5,-,TGCGCCAGCAGCCAAGATGCGGGAACCGAGCCCCAGCATTTT,CASSQDAGTEPQHF
TRBV6-5,-,TRBJ2-1,-,TGTGCCAGCAGTTACGGTGAGGCAGATGAGCAGTTCTTC,CASSYGEADEQFF
TRBV5-4,-,TRBJ2-3,-,TGTGCCAGCAGCTTGGGACAGGGACTCCCAGATACGCAGTATTTT,CASSLGQGLPDTQYF
TRBV19,TRBD2,TRBJ2-1,once,TGTGCCAGTAGTAAGGAACTAGCGGGCTACAATGAGCAGTTCTTC,CASSKELAGYNEQFF
TRBV5-1,-,TRBJ2-7,once,TGCGCCAGCAGCTTGAGGGGGTACGGCTACGAGCAGTACTTC,CASSLRGYGYEQYF
TRBV27,TRBD1,TRBJ1-6,-,TGTGCCAGCAGTTTCGGGCAGGGGGCAGGCTCACCCCTCCACTTT,CASSFGQGAGSPLHF
TRBV7-6,TRBD1,TRBJ1-2,-,TGTGCCAGCAGCCCCGGACAGGCAACTGCGTGGGGAGGCTACACCTTC,CASSPGQATAWGGYTF
TRBV11-2,TRBD2,TRBJ2-7,-,TGTGCCAGCAGCTTAGAAGGTAGCGGGAGTGAAACCTACGAGCAGTACTTC,CASSLEGSGSETYEQYF
TRBV11-2,-,TRBJ2-1,-,TGTGCCAGCAGCTTAGGTAGCCATGAGCAGTTCTTC,CASSLGSHEQFF
TRBV5-1,-,TRBJ2-7,-,TGCGCCAGCAGCTTGGGGGGCGGCGTCTACGAGCAGTACTTC,CASSLGGGVYEQYF